This T cell receptor (beta chain) came from a study of control samples from healthy donors and cancer patients. The method was immunoSEQ multiplex PCR; TCRdb's version includes in-frame clones alone and lacks a portion of them. The data hold 90,000 to 150,000 clones, with about 91% observed a single time. The sequenced sample was blood. The sequence was collected from a middle-aged man in good health.

For the CDR3, the DNA is TGCAGTGCTAGTGGCTGGGAAGGAAAATCGCAGTATTTT. This gives the protein CSASGWEGKSQYF. The chain carries TRBV20-1 and TRBJ2-3, with D hard to call. The V gene's germline CDR1 is DFQATT and CDR2 SNEGSKA (reference sequence). CDR3 length: 13 amino acids. V was pared by 3 bases and J by 10 bases, with 17 bases between.